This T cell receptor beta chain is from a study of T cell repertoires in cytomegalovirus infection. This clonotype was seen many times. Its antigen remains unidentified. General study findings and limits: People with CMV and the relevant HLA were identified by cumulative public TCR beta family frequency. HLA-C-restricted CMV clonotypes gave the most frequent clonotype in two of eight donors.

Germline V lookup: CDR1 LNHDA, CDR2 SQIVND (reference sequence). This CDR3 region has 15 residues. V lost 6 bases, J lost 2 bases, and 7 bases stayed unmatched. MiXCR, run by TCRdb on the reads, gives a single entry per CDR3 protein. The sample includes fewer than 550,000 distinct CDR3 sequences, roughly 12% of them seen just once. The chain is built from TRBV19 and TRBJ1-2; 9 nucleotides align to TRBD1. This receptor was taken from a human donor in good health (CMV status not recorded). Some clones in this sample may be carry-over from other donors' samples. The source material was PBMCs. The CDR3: CASRGTGSQNYGYTF. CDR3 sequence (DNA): TGTGCCAGTAGGGGGACAGGGTCTCAGAACTATGGCTACACCTTC.